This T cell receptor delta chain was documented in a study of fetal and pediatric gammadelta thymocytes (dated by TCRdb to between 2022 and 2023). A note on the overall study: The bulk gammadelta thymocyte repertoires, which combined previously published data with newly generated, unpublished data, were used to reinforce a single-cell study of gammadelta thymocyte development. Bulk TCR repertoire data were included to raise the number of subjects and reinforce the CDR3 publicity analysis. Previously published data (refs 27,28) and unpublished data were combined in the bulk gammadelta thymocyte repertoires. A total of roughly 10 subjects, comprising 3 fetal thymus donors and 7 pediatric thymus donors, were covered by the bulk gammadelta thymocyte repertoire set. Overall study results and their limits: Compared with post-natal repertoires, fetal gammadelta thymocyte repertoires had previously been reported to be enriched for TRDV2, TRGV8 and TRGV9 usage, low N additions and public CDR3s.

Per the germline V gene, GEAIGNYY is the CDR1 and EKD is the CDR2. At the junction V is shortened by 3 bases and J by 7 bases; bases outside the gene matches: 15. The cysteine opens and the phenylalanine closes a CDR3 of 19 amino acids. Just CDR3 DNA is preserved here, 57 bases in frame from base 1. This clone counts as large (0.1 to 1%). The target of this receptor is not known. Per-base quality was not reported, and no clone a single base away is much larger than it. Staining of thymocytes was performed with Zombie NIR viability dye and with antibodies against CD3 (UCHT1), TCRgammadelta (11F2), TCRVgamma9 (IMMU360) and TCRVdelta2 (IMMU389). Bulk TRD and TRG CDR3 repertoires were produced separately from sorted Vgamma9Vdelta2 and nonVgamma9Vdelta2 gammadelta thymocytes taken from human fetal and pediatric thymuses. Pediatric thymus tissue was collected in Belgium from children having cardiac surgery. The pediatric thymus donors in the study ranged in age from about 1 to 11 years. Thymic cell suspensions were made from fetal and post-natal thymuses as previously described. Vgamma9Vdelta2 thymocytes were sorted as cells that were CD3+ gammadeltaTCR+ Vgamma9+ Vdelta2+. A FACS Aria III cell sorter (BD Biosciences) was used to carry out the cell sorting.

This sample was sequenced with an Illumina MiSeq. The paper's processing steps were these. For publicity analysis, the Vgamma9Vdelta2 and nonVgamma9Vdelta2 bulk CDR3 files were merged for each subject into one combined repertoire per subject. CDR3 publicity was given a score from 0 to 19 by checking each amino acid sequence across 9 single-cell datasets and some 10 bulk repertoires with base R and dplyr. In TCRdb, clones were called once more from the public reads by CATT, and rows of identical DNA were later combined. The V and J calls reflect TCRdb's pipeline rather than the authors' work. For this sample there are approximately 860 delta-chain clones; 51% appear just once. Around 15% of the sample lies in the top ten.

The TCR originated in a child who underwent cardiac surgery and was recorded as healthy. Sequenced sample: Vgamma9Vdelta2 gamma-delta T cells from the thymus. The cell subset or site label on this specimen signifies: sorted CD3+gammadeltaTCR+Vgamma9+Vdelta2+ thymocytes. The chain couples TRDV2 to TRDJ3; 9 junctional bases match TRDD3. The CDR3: CACDDWGRTADHDTRQMFF. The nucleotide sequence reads TGTGCCTGTGACGACTGGGGGAGAACCGCGGATCATGACACCCGACAGATGTTTTTC.